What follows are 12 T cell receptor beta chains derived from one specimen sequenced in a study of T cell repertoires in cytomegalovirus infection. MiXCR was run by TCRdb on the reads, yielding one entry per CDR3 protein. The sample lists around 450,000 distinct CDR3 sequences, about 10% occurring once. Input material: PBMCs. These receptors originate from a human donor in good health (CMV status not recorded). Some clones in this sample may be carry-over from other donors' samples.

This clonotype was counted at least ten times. This CDR3 reads CASRGTSGTDTQYF. CDR3 bases: TGTGCCAGCAGGGGGACTAGCGGCACAGATACGCAGTATTTT. The rearrangement joins TRBV5-4 to TRBJ2-3; 10 positions agree with TRBD2. Germline V gene data show CDR1 as SGHNT and CDR2 as YYREEE (reference sequence). The junction had 1 base not matched to a gene; V was cut back by 5 bases and J by 1 base. The CDR3 sequence is 14 residues long.

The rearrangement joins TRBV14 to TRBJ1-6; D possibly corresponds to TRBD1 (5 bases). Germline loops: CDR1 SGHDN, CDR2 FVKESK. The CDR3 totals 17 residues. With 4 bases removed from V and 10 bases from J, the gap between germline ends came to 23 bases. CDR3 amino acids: CASSRVVGGGSKSPLHF. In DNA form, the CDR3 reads TGTGCCAGCAGCCGGGTCGTCGGGGGTGGCTCTAAATCACCCCTCCACTTT.

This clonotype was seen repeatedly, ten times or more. The CDR3 spells CASNVGSSGYTF. DNA of the CDR3: TGTGCCAGTAATGTGGGGTCGAGTGGCTACACCTTC. The chain links TRBV19 to TRBJ1-2; no reliable D call. The germline gives CDR1 LNHDA, CDR2 SQIVND (reference sequence). Trimming removed 7 bases at V and 7 bases at J, with 13 bases between. The CDR3 extends over 12 amino acids.

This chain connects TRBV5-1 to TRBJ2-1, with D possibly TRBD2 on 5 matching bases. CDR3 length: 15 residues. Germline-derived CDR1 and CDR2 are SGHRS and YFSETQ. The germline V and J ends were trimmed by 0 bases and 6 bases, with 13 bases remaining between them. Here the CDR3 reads CASSLGAGPGNEQFF. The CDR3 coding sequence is TGCGCCAGCAGCTTGGGGGCGGGTCCGGGCAATGAGCAGTTCTTC.

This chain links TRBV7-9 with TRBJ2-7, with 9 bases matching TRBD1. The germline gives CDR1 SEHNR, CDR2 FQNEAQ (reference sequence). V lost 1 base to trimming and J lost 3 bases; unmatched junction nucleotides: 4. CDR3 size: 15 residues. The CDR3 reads CASSLVLGQGYEQYF. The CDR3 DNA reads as TGTGCCAGCAGCTTAGTACTGGGACAGGGCTACGAGCAGTACTTC.

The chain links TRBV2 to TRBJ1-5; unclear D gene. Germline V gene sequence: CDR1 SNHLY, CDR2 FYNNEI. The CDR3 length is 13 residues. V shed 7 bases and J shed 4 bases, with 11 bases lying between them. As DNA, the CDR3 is TGTGCCAGCAATGGAGAAAAAAATCAGCCCCAGCATTTT. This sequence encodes CASNGEKNQPQHF.

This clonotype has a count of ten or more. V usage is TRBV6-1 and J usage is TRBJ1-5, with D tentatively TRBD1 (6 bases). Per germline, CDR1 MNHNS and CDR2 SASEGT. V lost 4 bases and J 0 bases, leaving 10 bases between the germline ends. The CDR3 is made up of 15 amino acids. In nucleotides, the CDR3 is TGTGCCAGCAGTGTCGGGGGCTATAGCAATCAGCCCCAGCATTTT. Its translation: CASSVGGYSNQPQHF.

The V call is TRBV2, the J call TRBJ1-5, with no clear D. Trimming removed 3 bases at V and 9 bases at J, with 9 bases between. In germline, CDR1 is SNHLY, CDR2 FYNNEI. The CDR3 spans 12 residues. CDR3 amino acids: CASSELGRPQHF. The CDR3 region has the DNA TGTGCCAGCAGTGAGTTGGGGAGGCCCCAGCATTTT.

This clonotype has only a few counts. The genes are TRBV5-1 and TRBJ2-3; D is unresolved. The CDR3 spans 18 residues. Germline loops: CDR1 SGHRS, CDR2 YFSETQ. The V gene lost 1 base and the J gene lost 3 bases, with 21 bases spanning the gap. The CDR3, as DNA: TGCGCCAGCAGCTTGCCACGTGTTGAGGCGCGGTCGACAGATACGCAGTATTTT. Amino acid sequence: CASSLPRVEARSTDTQYF.

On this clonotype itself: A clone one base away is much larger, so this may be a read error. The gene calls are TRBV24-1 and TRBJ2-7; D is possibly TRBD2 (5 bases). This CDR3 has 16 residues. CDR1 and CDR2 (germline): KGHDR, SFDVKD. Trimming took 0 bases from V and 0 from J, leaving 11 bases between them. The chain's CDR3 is CATSDLTRRLSYEQYF. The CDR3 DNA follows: TGTGCCACCAGTGATTTGACTAGACGCCTCTCCTACGAGCAGTACTTC.

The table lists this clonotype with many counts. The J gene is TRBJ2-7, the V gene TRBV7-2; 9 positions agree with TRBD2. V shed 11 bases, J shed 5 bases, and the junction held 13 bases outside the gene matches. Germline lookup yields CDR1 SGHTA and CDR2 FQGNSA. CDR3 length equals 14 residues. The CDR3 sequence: CASAAREGRNEQYF. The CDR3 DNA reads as TGTGCCTCCGCGGCGCGGGAGGGCCGAAACGAGCAGTACTTC.

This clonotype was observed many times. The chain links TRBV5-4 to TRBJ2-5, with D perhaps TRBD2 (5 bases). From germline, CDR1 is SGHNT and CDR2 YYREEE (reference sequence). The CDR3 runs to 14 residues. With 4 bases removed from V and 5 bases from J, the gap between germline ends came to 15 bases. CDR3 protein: CASSPGGSGETQYF. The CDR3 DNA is TGTGCCAGCAGCCCCGGTGGTTCGGGGGAGACCCAGTACTTC.